These T cell receptor beta chains were read from a single sample in a study of OX40 agonist ivuxolimab in advanced cancers. Some clones are missing from TCRdb's copy, which holds only in-frame ones; the method was immunoSEQ multiplex PCR. The sample contains about 77,000 clones, 87% of which appear only once. The sample here was CD4+ or CD8+ T cells sorted from blood, taken in a trial of the OX40 agonist ivuxolimab. These receptor sequences come from an adult with an advanced solid tumor such as melanoma, head and neck, liver or kidney cancer. Each CDR3 is given with its conserved first and last residue. Each record gives: D gene, J gene, clone size, V gene, CDR3 DNA, CDR3 protein. The D gene is left open where the match is weak. Not all rows give a size; the values are once, few, many and, for expanded clones, a class.

>.|TRBJ2-7|once|TRBV7-2
TGTGCCAGCAGCTTAGAGGTAGTATCCTACGAGCAGTACTTC
CASSLEVVSYEQYF
>TRBD2|TRBJ2-5|.|TRBV4-1
TGCGCCAGCAGCCAAGATATAGCGGGGTGGCAAGAGACCCAGTACTTC
CASSQDIAGWQETQYF
>TRBD2|TRBJ2-1|.|TRBV9
TGTGCCAGCAGCTTGAGCGGGAGGAAAAGCAATGAGCAGTTCTTC
CASSLSGRKSNEQFF
>.|TRBJ1-6|.|TRBV18
TGTGCCAGCTCACCAAGTCAGAGTAATTCACCCCTCCACTTT
CASSPSQSNSPLHF
>.|TRBJ1-4|once|TRBV6-1
TGTGCCAGCATCAAAAGGGGGACCGATAATGAAAAACTGTTTTTT
CASIKRGTDNEKLFF
>TRBD2|TRBJ2-4|.|TRBV2
TGTGCCAGCAGTAATAGCGGGGGCGGAGCCAAAAACATTCAGTACTTC
CASSNSGGGAKNIQYF
>TRBD2|TRBJ2-1|.|TRBV2
TGTGCCAGCAAAGGGACTAGCGGGGGCTACAATGAGCAGTTCTTC
CASKGTSGGYNEQFF
>TRBD1|TRBJ1-1|.|TRBV5-1
TGCGCCAGCAGCTTGGTGGGACAGGGGGCGGTTGAAGCTTTCTTT
CASSLVGQGAVEAFF
>TRBD2|TRBJ2-3|once|TRBV9
TGTGCCAGCAGCGTAGCCCCCCTCCTAGCGGGAGGGACAGATACGCAGTATTTT
CASSVAPLLAGGTDTQYF
>TRBD2|TRBJ2-7|.|TRBV5-6
TGTGCCAGCAGGTTACTAGCGGGAGGGCCCTACGAGCAGTACTTC
CASRLLAGGPYEQYF
>TRBD1|TRBJ1-5|.|TRBV30
TGTGCCTGGAGTGTACGGAAGGGGGCAGTGGGCAATCAGCCCCAGCATTTT
CAWSVRKGAVGNQPQHF
>.|TRBJ2-7|.|TRBV28
TGTGCCAGCAGTTTGGGTCTCGGCAAGGGGTACGAGCAGTACTTC
CASSLGLGKGYEQYF
>TRBD1|TRBJ1-2|once|TRBV5-4
TGTGCCAGCAGCATCTGGGACAGGAATGGCTACACCTTC
CASSIWDRNGYTF
>TRBD1|TRBJ1-2|.|TRBV5-1
TGCGCCAGCAGCTTCCTCGACAGGGTTTCTGGCTACACCTTC
CASSFLDRVSGYTF
>.|TRBJ2-2|.|TRBV5-1
TGCGCCAGCTCGTCGACGAACACCGGGGAGCTGTTTTTT
CASSSTNTGELFF
>TRBD1|TRBJ1-1|.|TRBV12-5
TGTGCTAGTGGTTTGTTACTAAACCGACAGGGGGGGGTCACTGAAGCTTTCTTT
CASGLLLNRQGGVTEAFF
>TRBD1|TRBJ1-2|.|TRBV15
TGTGCCACCAGCAGTGGACAGGGGGCAGATATTGGCTACACCTTC
CATSSGQGADIGYTF
>.|TRBJ2-7|.|TRBV11-2
TGTGCCAGCAGCCCACGTCCGACTGCAGACGAGCAGTACTTC
CASSPRPTADEQYF
>.|TRBJ1-1|.|TRBV5-6
TGTGCCAGCAGCTTGGGCTGGGCGGTGAACACTGAAGCTTTCTTT
CASSLGWAVNTEAFF
>TRBD1|TRBJ2-7|.|TRBV7-9
TGTGCCAGCAGCTTAGAGGTGGGACCAGGGGGAGAGCAGTACTTC
CASSLEVGPGGEQYF
>TRBD1|TRBJ2-7|.|TRBV2
TGTGCCAGCAGGGGACAGGGTGACGAGCAGTACTTC
CASRGQGDEQYF
>.|TRBJ1-5|.|TRBV6-1
TGTGCCAGCAGTGAAGCTGGGGGAAGCAATCAGCCCCAGCATTTT
CASSEAGGSNQPQHF
>.|TRBJ1-3|.|TRBV19
TGTGCCAGTACCCCCGACTCTGGAAACACCATATATTTT
CASTPDSGNTIYF